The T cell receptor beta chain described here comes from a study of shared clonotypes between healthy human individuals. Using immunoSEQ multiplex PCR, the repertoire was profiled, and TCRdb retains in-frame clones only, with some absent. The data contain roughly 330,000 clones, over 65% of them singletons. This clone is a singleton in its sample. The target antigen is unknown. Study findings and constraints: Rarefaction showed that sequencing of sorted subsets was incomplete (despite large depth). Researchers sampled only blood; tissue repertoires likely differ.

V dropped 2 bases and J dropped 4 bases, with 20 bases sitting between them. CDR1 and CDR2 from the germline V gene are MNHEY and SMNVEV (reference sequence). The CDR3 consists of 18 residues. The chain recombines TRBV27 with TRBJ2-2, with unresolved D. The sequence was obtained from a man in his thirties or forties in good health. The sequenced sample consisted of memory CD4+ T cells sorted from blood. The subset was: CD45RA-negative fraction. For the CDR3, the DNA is TGTGCCAGCAGTTTAGAACAGCCAAATCCCCGGGCCACCGGGGAGCTGTTTTTT. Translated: CASSLEQPNPRATGELFF.